This T cell receptor beta chain was identified during a study of OX40 agonist ivuxolimab in advanced cancers. About the research overall: Patients were dosed with the agonistic anti-OX40 (CD134) antibody ivuxolimab. Patients undergoing dose escalation presented with hepatocellular carcinoma, melanoma, renal cell or head and neck cancer. The study reported partial responses in three patients: one hepatocellular carcinoma, two cutaneous melanoma.

Whole-study results and caveats: CD4+ and CD8+ blood T cells expanded clonally by week 6 at 0.1 to 3.0 mg/kg.

The CDR3 runs to 13 residues. Germline CDR1 is MNHEY and CDR2 is SVGAGI. The germline V and J ends were trimmed by 2 bases and 4 bases, with 8 bases remaining between them. About this clone itself: Its antigen is not identified.

Repertoires were generated with immunoSEQ multiplex PCR, while TCRdb's copy carries only in-frame clones and drops some. The sample lists over 80,000 clones, about 89% seen once, with 0.43% in the top ten. The sequence was obtained from an adult with an advanced solid tumor such as melanoma, head and neck, liver or kidney cancer. V usage is TRBV6-5 and J usage is TRBJ1-1, with a weak D call TRBD1 (6 bases). The specimen comprised CD4+ or CD8+ T cells sorted from blood, sampled in a trial of the OX40 agonist ivuxolimab. CDR3 DNA sequence: TGTGCCAGCAGTTACGGCAGGGGCACTGAAGCTTTCTTT. It encodes CASSYGRGTEAFF.